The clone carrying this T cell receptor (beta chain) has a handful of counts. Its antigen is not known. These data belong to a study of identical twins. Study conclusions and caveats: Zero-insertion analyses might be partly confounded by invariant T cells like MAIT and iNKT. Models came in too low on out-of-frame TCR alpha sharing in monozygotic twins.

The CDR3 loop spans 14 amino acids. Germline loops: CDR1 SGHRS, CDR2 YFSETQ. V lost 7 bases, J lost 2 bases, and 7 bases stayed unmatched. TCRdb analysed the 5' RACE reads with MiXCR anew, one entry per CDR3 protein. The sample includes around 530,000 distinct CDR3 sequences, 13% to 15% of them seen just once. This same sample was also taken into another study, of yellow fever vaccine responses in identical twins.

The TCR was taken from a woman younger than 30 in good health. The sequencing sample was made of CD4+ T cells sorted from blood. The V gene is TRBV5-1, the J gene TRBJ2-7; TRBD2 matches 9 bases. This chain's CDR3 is CASRPGLAPYEQYF. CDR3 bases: TGCGCCAGCCGACCTGGACTAGCGCCCTACGAGCAGTACTTC. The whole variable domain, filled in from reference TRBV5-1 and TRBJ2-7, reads KAGVTQTPRYLIKTRGQQVTLSCSPISGHRSVSWYQQTPGQGLQFLFEYFSETQRNKGNFPGRFSGRQFSNSRSEMNVSTLELGDSALYLCASRPGLAPYEQYFGPGTRLTVT.